A selection of T cell receptor beta chains follows, all from one sample in a study of cytomegalovirus exposure and HLA in healthy donors. Here immunoSEQ multiplex PCR was the method, and the copy in TCRdb shows in-frame clones only, minus some. The sample has roughly 150,000 clones; approximately 88% are singletons. Source material: PBMCs. These receptors were taken from a woman younger than 30 in good health and CMV-seronegative. Both conserved end residues are part of each CDR3. The D gene is left open where the match is weak. The size of a clone is reported for some rows only, either as once, few or many, or as a class for expanded clones.

J gene,clone size,D gene,V gene,CDR3 DNA,CDR3 protein
TRBJ1-5,few,.,TRBV10-3,TGTGCCATCAGTGACCCCGGGGGTATGGGGAATCAGCCCCAGCATTTT,CAISDPGGMGNQPQHF
TRBJ2-1,few,TRBD1,TRBV29-1,TGCAGCGTCCCCGGGACAGATTACAATGAGCAGTTCTTC,CSVPGTDYNEQFF
TRBJ2-1,.,TRBD2,TRBV14,TGTGCCAGCAGCCCCCGGAGACTAGCGTATTCCTACAATGAGCAGTTCTTC,CASSPRRLAYSYNEQFF
TRBJ1-1,.,TRBD1,TRBV6-5,TGTGCCAGCAGCCGTGACAGGGTGGCGACTGAAGCTTTCTTT,CASSRDRVATEAFF
TRBJ2-1,once,.,TRBV5-6,TGTGCCAGCAGCTGGGAGAAAAAGCAGTTCTTC,CASSWEKKQFF
TRBJ1-2,.,.,TRBV7-2,TGTGCCAGCAGCCATGGGACACCGTATGGCTACACCTTC,CASSHGTPYGYTF
TRBJ1-1,.,TRBD1,TRBV7-9,TGTTCCAGCAGCTTACGAGGGGGCGTGGGGAACACTGAAGCTTTCTTT,CSSSLRGGVGNTEAFF
TRBJ1-3,.,TRBD1,TRBV7-8,TGTGCCAGCAGCTCAGTGATCGGGACAGTGGGAAACACCATATATTTT,CASSSVIGTVGNTIYF
TRBJ2-5,.,TRBD1,TRBV7-9,TGTGCCAGCAGCGTGACAGGGCGCCAAGAGACCCAGTACTTC,CASSVTGRQETQYF
TRBJ2-2,.,TRBD1,TRBV27,TGTGCCAGCAGTTTAACCCCCCGGACAGGGGGGAACACCGGGGAGCTGTTTTTT,CASSLTPRTGGNTGELFF
TRBJ1-1,.,.,TRBV28,TGTGCCAGCAGTTTAGTTACAGGGCTGTTGAACACTGAAGCTTTCTTT,CASSLVTGLLNTEAFF
TRBJ2-3,few,TRBD2,TRBV9,TGTGCCAGCAGCGTTAGCGGGGGCACAGATACGCAGTATTTT,CASSVSGGTDTQYF
TRBJ1-3,.,.,TRBV7-9,TGTGCCAGCAGCAGGAGGGGTCTAAACACCATATATTTT,CASSRRGLNTIYF
TRBJ2-3,once,TRBD2,TRBV18,TGTGCCAGCTCACCCCCCAGCGGGGCGGATACGCAGTATTTT,CASSPPSGADTQYF
TRBJ1-1,.,.,TRBV10-2,TGCGCCAGCAGGTTGGACACCCTGAACACTGAAGCTTTCTTT,CASRLDTLNTEAFF
TRBJ2-5,.,.,TRBV5-1,TGCGCCAGCAGCTCAGCGTACCAAGAGACCCAGTACTTC,CASSSAYQETQYF
TRBJ2-3,.,TRBD2,TRBV6-1,TGTGCCAGCAGTGAAAGATCCAGCGGGGGGGCAGATACGCAGTATTTT,CASSERSSGGADTQYF
TRBJ2-1,.,TRBD1,TRBV18,TGTGCCAGCTCCCCTAATTCCCCGGGACAGCTAGGATCCTCCTACAATGAGCAGTTCTTC,CASSPNSPGQLGSSYNEQFF
TRBJ1-5,.,TRBD1,TRBV19,TGTGCCAGTAGTACCCGACAGGGGAGGGTCGATCAGCATTTT,CASSTRQGRVDQHF
TRBJ2-7,.,.,TRBV6-5,TGTGCCAGCAGAACGGGCCGGGACACTACCTACGAGCAGTACTTC,CASRTGRDTTYEQYF